A single T cell receptor (beta chain) is shown here with its context. CDR3 length equals 16 residues. Germline CDR1 and CDR2: SGHRS and YFSETQ. V was shortened by 4 bases and J by 13 bases, with 24 bases between the two germline ends. This sample was taken from a study of technical replicates of blood from a handful of donors. Clones were sequenced by immunoSEQ multiplex PCR, and TCRdb holds only the in-frame ones, with some missing. The sample includes 50,000 to 65,000 clones, almost 95% of them seen just once. The clonotype originates from a human donor in good health. Some clones in this sample may be carry-over from other donors' samples. Sequencing was performed on PBMCs. V and J are TRBV5-1 and TRBJ1-6; tentatively, D is TRBD1 (6 bases). CDR3 amino acids: CASSPTPTGDGVPLHF. CDR3 nucleotides: TGCGCCAGCAGCCCCACCCCGACAGGAGATGGGGTTCCCCTCCACTTT.